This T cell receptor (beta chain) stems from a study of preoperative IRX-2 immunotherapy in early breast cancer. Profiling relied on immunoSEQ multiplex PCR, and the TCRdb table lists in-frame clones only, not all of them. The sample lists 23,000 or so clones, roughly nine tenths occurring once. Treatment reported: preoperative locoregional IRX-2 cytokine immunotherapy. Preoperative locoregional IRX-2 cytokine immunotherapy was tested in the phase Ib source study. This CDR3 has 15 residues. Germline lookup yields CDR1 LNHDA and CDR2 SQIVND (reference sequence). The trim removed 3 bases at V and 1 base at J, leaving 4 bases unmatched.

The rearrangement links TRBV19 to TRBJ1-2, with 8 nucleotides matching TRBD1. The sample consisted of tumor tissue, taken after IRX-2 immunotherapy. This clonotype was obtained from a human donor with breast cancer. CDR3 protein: CASSIPGQGNYGYTF. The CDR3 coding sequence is TGTGCCAGTAGTATCCCAGGACAGGGTAACTATGGCTACACCTTC.